This is a list of T cell receptor beta chains from one sample in a study of PD-1 blockade in mismatch repair-deficient tumors. The protocol was immunoSEQ multiplex PCR, while the TCRdb copy is restricted to in-frame clones and leaves out a portion. Seen here are 100,000 to 150,000 clones, approximately 91% observed once, and the top ten hold approximately 12%. This sample comprised peripheral blood, obtained roughly 67 weeks after starting pembrolizumab. These receptors were obtained from an adult with mismatch repair-deficient cancer. Both conserved end residues are part of each CDR3. The D gene is left open where the match is weak.

cdr3_aa: CASSFQYSETQYF; cdr3_nt: TGTGCCAGCAGCTTCCAGTACTCGGAGACCCAGTACTTC; j_call: TRBJ2-5; v_call: TRBV7-9; d_call: .
cdr3_aa: CARKGQGPKSNYGYTF; cdr3_nt: TGTGCCAGAAAAGGACAGGGACCTAAATCTAACTATGGCTACACCTTC; j_call: TRBJ1-2; v_call: TRBV27; d_call: TRBD1
cdr3_aa: CATGTSGSRRQETQYF; cdr3_nt: TGTGCCACCGGGACTAGCGGGAGCAGAAGACAAGAGACCCAGTACTTC; j_call: TRBJ2-5; v_call: TRBV2; d_call: TRBD2
cdr3_aa: CASSPGSPGSTDTQYF; cdr3_nt: TGTGCCAGCAGCCCTGGGTCTCCCGGGAGTACAGATACGCAGTATTTT; j_call: TRBJ2-3; v_call: TRBV21-1; d_call: .
cdr3_aa: CSVEGGPTF; cdr3_nt: TGCAGCGTTGAAGGGGGCCCTACATTC; j_call: TRBJ1-2; v_call: TRBV29-1; d_call: .
cdr3_aa: CASSPGLAYNEQFF; cdr3_nt: TGTGCCAGCAGCCCGGGACTAGCGTACAATGAGCAGTTCTTC; j_call: TRBJ2-1; v_call: TRBV14; d_call: TRBD2
cdr3_aa: CASSQVGGRSYEQYF; cdr3_nt: TGTGCCAGCAGCCAAGTGGGCGGGCGTTCCTACGAGCAGTACTTC; j_call: TRBJ2-7; v_call: TRBV14; d_call: .
cdr3_aa: CASSLRTPYEQYF; cdr3_nt: TGTGCCAGCAGTCTGCGGACACCCTACGAGCAGTACTTC; j_call: TRBJ2-7; v_call: TRBV28; d_call: .
cdr3_aa: CASSSGNTEAFF; cdr3_nt: TGTGCCAGCAGCTCAGGGAACACTGAAGCTTTCTTT; j_call: TRBJ1-1; v_call: TRBV13; d_call: .
cdr3_aa: CASSQEAAVQYEQYF; cdr3_nt: TGTGCCAGCAGCCAAGAAGCAGCGGTACAGTACGAGCAGTACTTC; j_call: TRBJ2-7; v_call: TRBV4-2; d_call: .
cdr3_aa: CASSESCGWQGDCYGYTF; cdr3_nt: TGCGCCAGCAGTGAGTCCTGTGGTTGGCAGGGAGACTGTTATGGCTACACCTTC; j_call: TRBJ1-2; v_call: TRBV10-1; d_call: .